This T cell receptor beta chain was recovered during a study of T cells in Graves' hyperthyroidism and ophthalmopathy. Study-wide background: Any treatment followed the collection of peripheral blood at initial diagnosis. Whole-study findings and limits: Median prediction lead before ophthalmopathy onset was 5 to 7 months with the model.

TCR beta CDR3 sequences were amplified from RNA transcripts. The HTBI set primed first-round TCR CDR3 RT-PCR. TCRdb redid the calling of the multiplex PCR reads with MiXCR, one entry per CDR3 protein. The repertoire has around 450,000 distinct CDR3 sequences, around 16% of them found once; the top ten carry 7.5% to 9%. Germline values: CDR1 SGHRS, CDR2 YFSETQ. The CDR3 contains 18 residues. V lost 0 bases and J 0 bases, leaving 15 bases between the germline ends. Patients aged 18 to 65 had newly diagnosed hyperthyroidism of under 2 months' duration. In making diagnoses, clinical symptoms, serum thyroxine and TRAb, thyroid ultrasound and orbital computed tomography were all used. On this clonotype itself: The antigen is undetermined.

Sequenced: blood. The J gene is TRBJ1-4, the V gene TRBV5-1; D unresolved. This sequence originates from a woman aged 18-30 years with Graves' hyperthyroidism. CDR3 amino acids: CASSLDPLRSATNEKLFF. CDR3 coding DNA: TGCGCCAGCAGCTTGGATCCCCTAAGAAGTGCAACTAATGAAAAACTGTTTTTT.